This T cell receptor (beta chain) was retrieved from a study of neurological immune-mediated disorders. General study findings and limits: CDR3 amino acid sequences of expanded clones were not shared across subjects, a result suggesting private repertoires in all groups. Whereas HTLV-1-associated myelopathy showed the most TCR clonal expansion, multiple sclerosis showed the least, with levels below those of healthy controls.

The CDR3 contains 14 residues. Germline CDR1 reads SGHVS; CDR2 reads FQNEAQ. Trimming pared 5 bases from V and 5 bases from J, leaving 13 bases between. Worth noting for this clonotype: Its antigen is currently unknown.

TCRdb fed the 5' RACE reads into MiXCR, producing one record per CDR3 protein. The sample holds tens of thousands of distinct CDR3 sequences, about 13% seen once. This clonotype was obtained from a woman in her sixties with HTLV-1-associated myelopathy (HAM/TSP). This rearrangement joins TRBV7-8 to TRBJ2-1, with a weak D call TRBD1 (6 bases). Sequenced: PBMCs. The chain's CDR3 is CASSPPQGHNEQFF. CDR3 sequence (DNA): TGTGCCAGCAGCCCTCCTCAGGGGCACAATGAGCAGTTCTTC.